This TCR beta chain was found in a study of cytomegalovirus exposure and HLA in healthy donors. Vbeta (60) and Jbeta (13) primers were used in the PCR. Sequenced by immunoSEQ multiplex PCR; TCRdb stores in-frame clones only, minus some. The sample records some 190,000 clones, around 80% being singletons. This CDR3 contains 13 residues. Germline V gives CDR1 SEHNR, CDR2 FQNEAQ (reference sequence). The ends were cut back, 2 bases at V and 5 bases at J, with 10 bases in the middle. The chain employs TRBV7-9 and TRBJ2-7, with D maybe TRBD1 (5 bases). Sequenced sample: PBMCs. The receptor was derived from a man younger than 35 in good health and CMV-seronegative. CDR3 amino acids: CASSLLRENEQYF. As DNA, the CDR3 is TGTGCCAGCAGCTTACTCAGGGAAAACGAGCAGTACTTC.